This entry lists 2 T cell receptor beta chains sequenced from one sample in a study of blood T cell repertoires in COVID-19. Only in-frame clones appear in the TCRdb table, and some are missing; sequencing was by immunoSEQ multiplex PCR. Of a few hundred thousand clones in the sample, around 87% were seen once. Source material: peripheral blood. These receptors came from a man in his fifties or sixties with active or convalescent COVID-19.

The rearrangement uses TRBV6-5 and TRBJ1-1, with 9 positions matching TRBD1. This CDR3 has 15 amino acids. V shed 2 bases, J shed 4 bases, and the junction held 5 bases outside the gene matches. Germline loops: CDR1 MNHEY, CDR2 SVGAGI. CDR3 sequence reads: CASSYVQGAGTEAFF. The CDR3 DNA reads as TGTGCCAGCAGTTACGTACAGGGGGCCGGCACTGAAGCTTTCTTT.

V usage is TRBV18 and J usage is TRBJ2-7, with 7 bases matching TRBD2. The V and J ends lost 4 bases and 2 bases, in that order; junction bases with no gene match: 11. Germline values: CDR1 KGHSH, CDR2 LQKENI. The CDR3 runs 16 residues. The CDR3 DNA reads as TGTGCCAGCTCACTGGGGCGGCGGGACTATGCCTACGAGCAGTACTTC. This sequence encodes CASSLGRRDYAYEQYF. Based on the CDR3 plus reference TRBV18 and TRBJ2-7, the full variable domain is NAGVMQNPRHLVRRRGQEARLRCSPMKGHSHVYWYRQLPEEGLKFMVYLQKENIIDESGMPKERFSAEFPKEGPSILRIQQVVRGDSAAYFCASSLGRRDYAYEQYFGPGTRLTVT.